What follows are 5 T cell receptor beta chains derived from one specimen sequenced in a study of T-cell reconstitution after alpha-beta-depleted transplantation in children. The TCRbeta library was prepared with unique molecular identifiers. TCRdb reprocessed the PCR reads via MiXCR and lists one record per CDR3 protein. The sample has roughly 790,000 distinct CDR3 sequences, 15% to 20% seen once; the top ten hold about 4.6%. This material consisted of PBMCs, mostly from graft donor cells, taken 360 days after TCRalphabeta/CD19-depleted stem cell transplant. These receptor sequences come from a male patient between 10 and 17 years old who had a stem cell transplant for acute lymphoblastic leukemia, so the T cells may come from the graft donor.

This clonotype was recorded many times. V and J are TRBV20-1 and TRBJ1-5; D uncertain. This CDR3 region has 13 residues. CDR1 DFQATT and CDR2 SNEGSKA come from the germline V gene (reference sequence). V lost 1 base and J 4 bases, leaving 8 bases between the germline ends. In DNA form, the CDR3 reads TGCAGTGCTAGAGGTCTTTCTAATCAGCCCCAGCATTTT. Its translation: CSARGLSNQPQHF.

The chain links TRBV4-1 to TRBJ1-2, with 7 bases identical to TRBD1. CDR1 and CDR2 from the germline V gene are MGHRA and YSYEKL. This CDR3 is 13 amino acids long. The J segment lost 8 bases and the V segment lost 3 bases, leaving 6 bases of the junction unmatched. CDR3 amino acids: CASSHLTGVGYTF. The CDR3 coding sequence is TGCGCCAGCAGCCACCTTACAGGGGTAGGCTACACCTTC.

This clonotype was recorded many times. The rearrangement uses TRBV6-1 and TRBJ2-3, with no clear D. Germline CDR1 and CDR2: MNHNS and SASEGT. Trimming left V 10 bases short and J 4 bases short, with 18 bases between. The CDR3 has 14 amino acids. The CDR3 loop is CATKDEAIADTQYF. DNA of the CDR3: TGTGCCACCAAGGACGAAGCTATCGCAGATACGCAGTATTTT.

This clonotype was seen more than once but under ten times. The chain links TRBV20-1 to TRBJ1-5; D might be TRBD1 (5 bases). The CDR3 is made up of 14 amino acids. The V gene lost 1 base and the J gene lost 7 bases, with 14 bases spanning the gap. Germline assignment: CDR1 DFQATT and CDR2 SNEGSKA (reference sequence). CDR3 nucleotide sequence: TGCAGTGCTAGAGGCCCCGGGGGACGCCAGCCCCAGCATTTT. Its translation is CSARGPGGRQPQHF.

In nucleotides, the CDR3 is TGCAGCGTTGACTCGGGATTTTTAGCTGAAGCTTTCTTT. Protein sequence: CSVDSGFLAEAFF. The chain carries TRBV29-1 and TRBJ1-1; D is unresolved. Germline lookup yields CDR1 SQVTM and CDR2 ANQGSEA. Trimming removed 3 bases from V and 6 bases from J, with 14 bases in between. There are 13 residues in the CDR3.